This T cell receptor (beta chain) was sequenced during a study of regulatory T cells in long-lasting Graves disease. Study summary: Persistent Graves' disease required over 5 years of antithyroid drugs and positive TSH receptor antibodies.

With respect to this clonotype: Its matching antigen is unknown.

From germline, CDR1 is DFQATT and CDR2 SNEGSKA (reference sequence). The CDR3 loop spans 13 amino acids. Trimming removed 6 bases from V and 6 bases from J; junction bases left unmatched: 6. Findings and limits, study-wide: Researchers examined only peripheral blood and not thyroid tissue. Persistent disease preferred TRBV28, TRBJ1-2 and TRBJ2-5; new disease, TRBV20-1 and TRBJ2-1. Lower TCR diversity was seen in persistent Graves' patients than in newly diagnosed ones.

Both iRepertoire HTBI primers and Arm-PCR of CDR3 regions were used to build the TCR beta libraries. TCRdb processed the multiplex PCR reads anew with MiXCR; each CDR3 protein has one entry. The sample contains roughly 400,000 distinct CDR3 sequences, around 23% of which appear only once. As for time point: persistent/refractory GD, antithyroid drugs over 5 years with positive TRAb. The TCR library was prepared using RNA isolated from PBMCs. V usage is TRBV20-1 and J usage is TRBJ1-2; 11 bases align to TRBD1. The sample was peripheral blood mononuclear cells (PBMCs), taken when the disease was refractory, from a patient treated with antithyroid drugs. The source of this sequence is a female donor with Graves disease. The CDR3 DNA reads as TGCAGTGCCTCGGACAGGGGGCCGCATGGCTACACCTTC. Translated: CSASDRGPHGYTF.